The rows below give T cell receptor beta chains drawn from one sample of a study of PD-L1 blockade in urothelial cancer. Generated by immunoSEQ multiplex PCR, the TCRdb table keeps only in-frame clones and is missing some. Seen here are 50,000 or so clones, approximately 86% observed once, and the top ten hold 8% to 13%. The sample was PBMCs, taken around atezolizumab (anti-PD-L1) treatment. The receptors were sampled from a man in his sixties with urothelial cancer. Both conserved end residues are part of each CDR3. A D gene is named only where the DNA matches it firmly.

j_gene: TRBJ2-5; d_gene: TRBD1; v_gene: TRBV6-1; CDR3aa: CASSVRDRGIWETQYF
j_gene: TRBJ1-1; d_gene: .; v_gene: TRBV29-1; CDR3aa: CSVEEPRDRAFF
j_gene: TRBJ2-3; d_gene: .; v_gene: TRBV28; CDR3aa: CASSWESTDTQYF
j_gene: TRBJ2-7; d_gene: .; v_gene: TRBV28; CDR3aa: CASSPNFRGYEQYF
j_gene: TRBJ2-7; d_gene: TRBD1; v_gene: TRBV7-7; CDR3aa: CASSTGTGDSYEQYF
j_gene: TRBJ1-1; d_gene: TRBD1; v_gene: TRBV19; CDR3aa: CASSPPGQGAFATEAFF
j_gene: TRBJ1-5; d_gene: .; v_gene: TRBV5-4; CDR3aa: CASSLGGHNQPQHF
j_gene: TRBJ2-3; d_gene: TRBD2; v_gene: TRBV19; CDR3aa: CASSSSGSADTQYF
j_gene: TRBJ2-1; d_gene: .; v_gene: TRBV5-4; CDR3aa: CASSLFAGSLGNEQFF
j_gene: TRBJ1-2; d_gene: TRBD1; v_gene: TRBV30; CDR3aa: CAWSVGQGRNGYTF
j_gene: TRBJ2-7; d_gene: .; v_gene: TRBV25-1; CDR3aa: CASSEYWGHHEQYF
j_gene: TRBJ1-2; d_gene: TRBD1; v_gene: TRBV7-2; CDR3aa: CASSLRTGIYGYTF
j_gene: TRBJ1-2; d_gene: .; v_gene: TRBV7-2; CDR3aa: CASSRGGFTGYTF
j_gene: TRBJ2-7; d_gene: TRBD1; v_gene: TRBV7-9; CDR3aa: CASSFSGRGRSEQYF
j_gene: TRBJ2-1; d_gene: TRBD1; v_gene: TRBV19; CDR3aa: CASSNVGQTSYNEQFF
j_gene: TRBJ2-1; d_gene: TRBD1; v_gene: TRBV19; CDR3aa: CASKRDRYYNEQFF
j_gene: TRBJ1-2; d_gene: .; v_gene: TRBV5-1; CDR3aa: CASSSGRGADYGYTF
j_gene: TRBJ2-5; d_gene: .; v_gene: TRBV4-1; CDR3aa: CASSRTQGETQYF
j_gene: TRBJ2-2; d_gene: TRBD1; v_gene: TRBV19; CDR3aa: CASSPGTGYNGELFF
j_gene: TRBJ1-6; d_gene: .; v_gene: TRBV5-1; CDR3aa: CASSLTGTGGNSPLHF
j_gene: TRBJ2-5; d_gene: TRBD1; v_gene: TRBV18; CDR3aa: CASSTYGTGGAKTQYF
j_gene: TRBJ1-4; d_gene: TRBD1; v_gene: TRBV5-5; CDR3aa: CASSPRTGTDEKLFF
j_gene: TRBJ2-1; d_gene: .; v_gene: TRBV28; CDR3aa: CASSSPPSFLEEQFF
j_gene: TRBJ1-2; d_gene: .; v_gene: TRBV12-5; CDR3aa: CASGLPSYGYTF
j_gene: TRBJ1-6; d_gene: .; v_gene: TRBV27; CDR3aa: CASSFQGTPLHF
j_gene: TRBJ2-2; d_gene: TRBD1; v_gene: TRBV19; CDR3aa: CASSPLTGGNTGELFF
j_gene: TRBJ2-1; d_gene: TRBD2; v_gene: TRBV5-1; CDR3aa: CASLAGNSGNEQFF
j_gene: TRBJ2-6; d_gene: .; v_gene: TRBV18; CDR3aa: CASSAGMSGANVLTF
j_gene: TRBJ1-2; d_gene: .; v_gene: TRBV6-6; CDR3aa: CASRGGGRLVYGYTF
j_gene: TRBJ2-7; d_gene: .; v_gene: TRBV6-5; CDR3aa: CASRPGGTAYEQYF
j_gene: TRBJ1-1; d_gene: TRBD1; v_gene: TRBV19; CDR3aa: CASSGGPTEAFF
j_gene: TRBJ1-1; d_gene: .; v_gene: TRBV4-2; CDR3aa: CASSQVSDSEAFF
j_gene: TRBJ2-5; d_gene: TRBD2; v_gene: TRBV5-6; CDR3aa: CASSYRLAGGLGGQETQYF
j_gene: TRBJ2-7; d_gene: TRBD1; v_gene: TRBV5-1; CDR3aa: CASSLGQALYEQYF
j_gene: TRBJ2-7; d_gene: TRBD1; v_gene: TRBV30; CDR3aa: CAWRPGTVLSSYEQYF
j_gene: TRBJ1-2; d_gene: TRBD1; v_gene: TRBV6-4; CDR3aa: CASSPEGQGTNYGYTF
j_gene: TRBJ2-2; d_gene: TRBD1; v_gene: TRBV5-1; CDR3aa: CASSSGQVGGELFF
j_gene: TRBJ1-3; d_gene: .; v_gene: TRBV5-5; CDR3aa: CASSLIPDGGGNTIYF
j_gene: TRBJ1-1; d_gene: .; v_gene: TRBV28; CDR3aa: CASSFTTENTEAFF
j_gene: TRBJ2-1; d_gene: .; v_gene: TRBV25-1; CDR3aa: CASSESVGQKYNEQFF
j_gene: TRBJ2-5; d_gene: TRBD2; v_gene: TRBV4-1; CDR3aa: CASSHGTSDGKTQYF
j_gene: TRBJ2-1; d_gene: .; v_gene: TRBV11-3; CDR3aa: CASSLSGGASYNEQFF
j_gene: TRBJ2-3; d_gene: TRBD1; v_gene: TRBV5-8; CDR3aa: CASSSRDRYTDTQYF
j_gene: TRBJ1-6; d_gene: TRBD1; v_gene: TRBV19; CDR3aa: CASSIIQGGNSPLHF
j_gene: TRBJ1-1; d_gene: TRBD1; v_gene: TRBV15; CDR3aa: CATSRPGQENTEAFF
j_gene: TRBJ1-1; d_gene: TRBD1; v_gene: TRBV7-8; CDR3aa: CASSYRDRVNTEAFF
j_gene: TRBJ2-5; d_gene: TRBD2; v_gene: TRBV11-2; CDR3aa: CASSLVGGGGETQYF
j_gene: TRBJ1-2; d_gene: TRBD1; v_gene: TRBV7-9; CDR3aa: CASSLGTGEYGYTF
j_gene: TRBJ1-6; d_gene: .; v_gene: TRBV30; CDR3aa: CACDWGVGNGPLHF